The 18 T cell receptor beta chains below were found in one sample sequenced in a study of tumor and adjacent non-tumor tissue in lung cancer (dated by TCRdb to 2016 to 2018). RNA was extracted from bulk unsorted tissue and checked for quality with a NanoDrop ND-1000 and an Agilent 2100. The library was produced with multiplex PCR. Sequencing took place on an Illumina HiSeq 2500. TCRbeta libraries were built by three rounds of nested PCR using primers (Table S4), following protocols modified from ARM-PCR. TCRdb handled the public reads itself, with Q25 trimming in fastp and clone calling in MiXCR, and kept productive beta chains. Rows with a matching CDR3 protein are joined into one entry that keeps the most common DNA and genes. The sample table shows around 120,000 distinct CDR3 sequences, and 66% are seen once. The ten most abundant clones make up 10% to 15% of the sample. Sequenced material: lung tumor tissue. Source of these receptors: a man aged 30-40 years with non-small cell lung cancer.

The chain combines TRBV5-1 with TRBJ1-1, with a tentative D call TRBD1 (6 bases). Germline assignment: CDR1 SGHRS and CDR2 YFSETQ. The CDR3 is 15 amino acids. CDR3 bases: TGCATCAGTGCCGACCTCGGGGGGCGCGGCACTGAAGCTTTCTTT. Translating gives CISADLGGRGTEAFF.

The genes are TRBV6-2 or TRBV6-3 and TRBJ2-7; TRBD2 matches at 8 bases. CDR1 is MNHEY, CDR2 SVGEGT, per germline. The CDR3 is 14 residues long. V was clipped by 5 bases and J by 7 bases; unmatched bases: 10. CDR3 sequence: CASSSQREYYEQYF. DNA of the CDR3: TGTGCCAGCAGTAGTCAGCGGGAGTACTATGAGCAGTACTTC.

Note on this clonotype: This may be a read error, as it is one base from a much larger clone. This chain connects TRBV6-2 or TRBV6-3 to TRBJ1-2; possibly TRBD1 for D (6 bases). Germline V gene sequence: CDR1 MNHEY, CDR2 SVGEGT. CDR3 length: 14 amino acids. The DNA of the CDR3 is TGTGCCAGCAGCGGGGGGGGCTGGAGCTATGCCTACACCTTC. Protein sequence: CASSGGGWSYAYTF.

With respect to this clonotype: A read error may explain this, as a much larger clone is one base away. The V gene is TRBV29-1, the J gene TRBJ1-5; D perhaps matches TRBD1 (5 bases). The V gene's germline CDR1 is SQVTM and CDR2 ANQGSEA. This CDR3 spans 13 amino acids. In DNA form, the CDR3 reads TGCAACGTTGGGGGAGGGGAAAATCAGCCCCAGCATTTT. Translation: CNVGGGENQPQHF.

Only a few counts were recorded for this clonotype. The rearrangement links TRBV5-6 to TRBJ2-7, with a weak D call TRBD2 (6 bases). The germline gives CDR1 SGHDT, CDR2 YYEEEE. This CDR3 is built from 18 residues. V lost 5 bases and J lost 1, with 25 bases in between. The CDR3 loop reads CASSFRAGLATWSYEQYF. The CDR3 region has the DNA TGTGCCAGCAGTTTTCGGGCGGGATTAGCGACTTGGTCCTACGAGCAGTACTTC.

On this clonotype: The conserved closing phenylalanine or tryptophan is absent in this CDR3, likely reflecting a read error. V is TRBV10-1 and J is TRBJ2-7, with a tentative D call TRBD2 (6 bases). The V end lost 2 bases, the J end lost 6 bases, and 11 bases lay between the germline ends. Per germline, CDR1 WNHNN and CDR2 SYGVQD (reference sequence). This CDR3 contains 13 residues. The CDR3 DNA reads TGCGCCAGCAGTGAGGTGGTGGGAGGCGAGCAGTACCTC. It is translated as CASSEVVGGEQYL.

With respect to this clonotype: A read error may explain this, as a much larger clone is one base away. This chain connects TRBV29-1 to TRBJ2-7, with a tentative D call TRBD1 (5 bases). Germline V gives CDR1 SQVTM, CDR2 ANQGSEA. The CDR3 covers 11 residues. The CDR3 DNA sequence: TGCAGCGCAATGGACAACTACGATCAGTACTTC. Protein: CSAMDNYDQYF.

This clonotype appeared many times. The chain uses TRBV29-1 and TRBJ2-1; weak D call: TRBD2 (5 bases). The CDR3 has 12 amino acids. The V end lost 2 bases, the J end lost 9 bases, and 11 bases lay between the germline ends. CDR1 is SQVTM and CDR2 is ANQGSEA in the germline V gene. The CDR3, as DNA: TGCAGCGTTGAAAGAGGGCCGAGTGAGCAGTTCTTC. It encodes CSVERGPSEQFF.

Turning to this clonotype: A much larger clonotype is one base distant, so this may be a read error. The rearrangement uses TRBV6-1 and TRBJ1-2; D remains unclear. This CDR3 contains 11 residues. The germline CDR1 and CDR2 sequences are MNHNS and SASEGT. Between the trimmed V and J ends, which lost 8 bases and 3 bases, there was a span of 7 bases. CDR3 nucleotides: TGTGCCAGCGGGCGGGACTATGGCTACACCTTC. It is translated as CASGRDYGYTF.

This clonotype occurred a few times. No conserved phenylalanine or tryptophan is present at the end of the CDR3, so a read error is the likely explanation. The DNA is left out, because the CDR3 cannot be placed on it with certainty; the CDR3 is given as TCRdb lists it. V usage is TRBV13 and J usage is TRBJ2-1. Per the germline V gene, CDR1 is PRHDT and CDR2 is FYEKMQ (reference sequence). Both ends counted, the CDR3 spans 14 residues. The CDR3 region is CASSLAQTYNEKFV.

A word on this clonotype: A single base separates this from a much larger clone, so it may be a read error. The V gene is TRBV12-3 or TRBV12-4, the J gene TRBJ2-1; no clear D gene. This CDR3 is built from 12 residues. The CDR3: CTSSRMGNEQFF. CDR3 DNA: TGTACCAGCAGCCGAATGGGCAATGAGCAGTTCTTC.

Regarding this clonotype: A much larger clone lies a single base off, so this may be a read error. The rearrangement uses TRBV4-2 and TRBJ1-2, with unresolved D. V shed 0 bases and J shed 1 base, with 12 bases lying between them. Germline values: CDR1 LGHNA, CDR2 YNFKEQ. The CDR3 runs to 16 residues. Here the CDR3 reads CASSQDRMRDNYGYTF. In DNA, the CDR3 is TGTGCCAGCAGCCAAGATAGGATGAGGGATAACTATGGCTACACCTTC.

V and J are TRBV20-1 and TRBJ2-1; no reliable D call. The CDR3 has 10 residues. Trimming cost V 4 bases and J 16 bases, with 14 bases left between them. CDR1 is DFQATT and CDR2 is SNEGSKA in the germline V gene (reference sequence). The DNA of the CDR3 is TGCAGTGCTATTTACGCACTGGCCTTCTTC. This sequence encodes CSAIYALAFF.

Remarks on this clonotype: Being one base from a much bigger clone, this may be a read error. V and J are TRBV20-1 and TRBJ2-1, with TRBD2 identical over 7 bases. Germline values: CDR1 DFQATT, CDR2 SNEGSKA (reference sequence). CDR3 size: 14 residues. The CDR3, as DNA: TGCAGTGCTAGCGGGAGGTATGCCTACAATGAGCGGTTCTTC. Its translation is CSASGRYAYNERFF.

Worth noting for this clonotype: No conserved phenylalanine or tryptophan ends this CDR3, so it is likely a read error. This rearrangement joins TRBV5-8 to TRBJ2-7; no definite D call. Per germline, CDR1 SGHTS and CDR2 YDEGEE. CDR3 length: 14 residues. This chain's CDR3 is CACSLRTIRSEQYL. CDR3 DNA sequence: TGTGCCTGCAGCTTGAGAACGATTCGGTCCGAGCAGTACCTC.

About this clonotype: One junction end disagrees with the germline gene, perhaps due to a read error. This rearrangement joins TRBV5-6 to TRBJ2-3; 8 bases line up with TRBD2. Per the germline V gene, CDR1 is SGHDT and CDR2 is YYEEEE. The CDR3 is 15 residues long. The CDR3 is CASSPGGGWTDKQYF. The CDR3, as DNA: TGTGCCAGCAGCCCCGGCGGGGGGTGGACAGATAAGCAGTATTTT.

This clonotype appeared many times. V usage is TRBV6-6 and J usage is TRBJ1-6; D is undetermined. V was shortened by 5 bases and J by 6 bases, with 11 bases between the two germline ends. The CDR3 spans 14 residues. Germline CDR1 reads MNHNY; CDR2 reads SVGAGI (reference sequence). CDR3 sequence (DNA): TGTGCCAGCAGTCCGCCCGGAAGTAATTCACCCCTCCACTTT. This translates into CASSPPGSNSPLHF.

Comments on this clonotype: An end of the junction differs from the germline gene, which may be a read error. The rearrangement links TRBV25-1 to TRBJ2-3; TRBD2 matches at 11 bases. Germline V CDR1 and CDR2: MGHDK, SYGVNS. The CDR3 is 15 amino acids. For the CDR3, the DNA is TGTGCCAGCAGTGAAGGGACTAGCGGTCCAGACACGCAGTATTTT. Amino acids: CASSEGTSGPDTQYF. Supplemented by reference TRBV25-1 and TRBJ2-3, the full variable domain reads EADIYQTPRYLVIGTGKKITLECSQTMGHDKMYWYQQDPGMELHLIHYSYGVNSTEKGDLSSESTVSRIRTEHFPLTLESARPSHTSQYLCASSEGTSGPDTQYFGPGTRLTVL.